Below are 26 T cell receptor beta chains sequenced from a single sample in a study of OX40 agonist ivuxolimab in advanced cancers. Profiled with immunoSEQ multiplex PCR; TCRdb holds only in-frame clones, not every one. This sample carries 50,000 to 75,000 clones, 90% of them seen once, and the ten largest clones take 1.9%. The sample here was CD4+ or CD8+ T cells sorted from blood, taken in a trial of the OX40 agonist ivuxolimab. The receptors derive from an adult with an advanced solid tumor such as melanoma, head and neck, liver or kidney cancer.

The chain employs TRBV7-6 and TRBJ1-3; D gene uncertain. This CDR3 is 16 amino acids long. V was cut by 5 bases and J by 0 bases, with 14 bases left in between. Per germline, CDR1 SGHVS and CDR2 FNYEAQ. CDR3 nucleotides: TGTGCCAGCAGCGCCCTCGTCTTGAGCTCTGGAAACACCATATATTTT. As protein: CASSALVLSSGNTIYF.

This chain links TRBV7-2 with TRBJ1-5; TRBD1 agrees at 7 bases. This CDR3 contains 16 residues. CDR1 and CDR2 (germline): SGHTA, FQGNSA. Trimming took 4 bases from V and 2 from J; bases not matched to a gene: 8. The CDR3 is CASSSGNRGGNQPQHF. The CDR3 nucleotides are TGTGCCAGCAGCTCAGGTAACAGGGGCGGCAATCAGCCCCAGCATTTT.

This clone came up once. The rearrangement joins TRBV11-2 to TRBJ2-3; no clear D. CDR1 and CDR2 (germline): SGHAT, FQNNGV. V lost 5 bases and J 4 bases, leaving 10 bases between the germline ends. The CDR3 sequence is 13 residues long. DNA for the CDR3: TGTGCCAGCAGCCCGCGAATGGCAGATACGCAGTATTTT. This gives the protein CASSPRMADTQYF.

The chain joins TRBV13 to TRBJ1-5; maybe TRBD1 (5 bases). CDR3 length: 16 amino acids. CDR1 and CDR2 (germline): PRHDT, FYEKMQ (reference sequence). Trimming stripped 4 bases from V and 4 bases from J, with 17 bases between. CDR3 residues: CASSCPRTSMNQPQHF. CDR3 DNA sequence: TGTGCCAGCAGCTGTCCCCGGACAAGTATGAATCAGCCCCAGCATTTT.

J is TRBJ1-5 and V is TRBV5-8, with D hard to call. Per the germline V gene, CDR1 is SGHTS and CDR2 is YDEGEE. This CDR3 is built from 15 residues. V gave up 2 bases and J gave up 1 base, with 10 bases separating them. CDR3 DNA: TGTGCCAGCAGCTTCCGAGCGGTCAGCAATCAGCCCCAGCATTTT. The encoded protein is CASSFRAVSNQPQHF.

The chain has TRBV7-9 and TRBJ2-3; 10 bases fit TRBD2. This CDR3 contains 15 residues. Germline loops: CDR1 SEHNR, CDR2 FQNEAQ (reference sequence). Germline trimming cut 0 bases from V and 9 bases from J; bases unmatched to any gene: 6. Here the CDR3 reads CASSLASGGPGTQYF. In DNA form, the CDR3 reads TGTGCCAGCAGCTTAGCTAGCGGGGGGCCCGGGACGCAGTATTTT. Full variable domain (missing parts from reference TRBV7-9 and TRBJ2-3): DTGVSQNPRHKITKRGQNVTFRCDPISEHNRLYWYRQTLGQGPEFLTYFQNEAQLEKSRLLSDRFSAERPKGSFSTLEIQRTEQGDSAMYLCASSLASGGPGTQYFGPGTRLTVL.

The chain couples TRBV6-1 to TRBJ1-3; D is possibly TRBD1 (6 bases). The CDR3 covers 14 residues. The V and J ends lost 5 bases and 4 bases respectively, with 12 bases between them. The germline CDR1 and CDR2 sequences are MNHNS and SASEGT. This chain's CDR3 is CASSPGASGNTIYF. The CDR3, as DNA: TGTGCCAGCAGTCCAGGGGCTTCGGGAAACACCATATATTTT.

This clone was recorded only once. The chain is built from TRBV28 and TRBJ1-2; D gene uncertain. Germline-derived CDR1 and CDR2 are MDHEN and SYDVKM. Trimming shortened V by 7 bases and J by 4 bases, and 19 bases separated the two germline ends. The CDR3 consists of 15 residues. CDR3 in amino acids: CASTLLGLLGYGYTF. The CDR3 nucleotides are TGTGCCAGCACCCTCCTGGGCCTTCTGGGCTATGGCTACACCTTC.

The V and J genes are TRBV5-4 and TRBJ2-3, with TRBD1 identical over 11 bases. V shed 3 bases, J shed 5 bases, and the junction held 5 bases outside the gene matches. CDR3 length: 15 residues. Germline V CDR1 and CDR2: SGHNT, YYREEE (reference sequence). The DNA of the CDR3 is TGTGCCAGCAGCTCCGGGACAGGGGGTGGAGATACGCAGTATTTT. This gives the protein CASSSGTGGGDTQYF.

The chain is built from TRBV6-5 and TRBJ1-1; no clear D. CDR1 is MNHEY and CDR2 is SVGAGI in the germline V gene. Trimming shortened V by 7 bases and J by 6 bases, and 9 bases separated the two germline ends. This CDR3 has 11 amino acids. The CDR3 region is CASIGPSEAFF. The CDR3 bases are TGTGCCAGCATAGGGCCCTCTGAAGCTTTCTTT.

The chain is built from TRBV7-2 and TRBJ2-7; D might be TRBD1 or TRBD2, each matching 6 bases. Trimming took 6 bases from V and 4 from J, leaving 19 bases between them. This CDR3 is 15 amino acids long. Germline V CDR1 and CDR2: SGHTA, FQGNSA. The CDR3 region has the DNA TGTGCCAGCAGTAACCAGTGGGGGGCCGGGTACGAGCAGTACTTC. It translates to CASSNQWGAGYEQYF. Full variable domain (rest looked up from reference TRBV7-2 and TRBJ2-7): GAGVSQSPSNKVTEKGKDVELRCDPISGHTALYWYRQSLGQGLEFLIYFQGNSAPDKSGLPSDRFSAERTGGSVSTLTIQRTQQEDSAVYLCASSNQWGAGYEQYFGPGTRLTVT.

The CDR3 region has the DNA TGTGCCAGCCTCGGGGGAGGAGGGGAGACCCAGTACTTC. The encoded protein is CASLGGGGETQYF. The chain combines TRBV28 with TRBJ2-5, with a tentative D call TRBD2 (6 bases). The V end lost 8 bases, the J end lost 5 bases, and 15 bases lay between the germline ends. The CDR3 consists of 13 residues. Germline loops: CDR1 MDHEN, CDR2 SYDVKM.

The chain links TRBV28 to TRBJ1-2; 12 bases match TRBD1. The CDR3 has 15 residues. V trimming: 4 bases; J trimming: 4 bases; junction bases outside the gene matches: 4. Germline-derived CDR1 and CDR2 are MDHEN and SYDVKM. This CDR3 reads CASSSRDRGLYGYTF. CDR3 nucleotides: TGTGCCAGCAGTTCCCGGGACAGGGGGCTCTATGGCTACACCTTC.

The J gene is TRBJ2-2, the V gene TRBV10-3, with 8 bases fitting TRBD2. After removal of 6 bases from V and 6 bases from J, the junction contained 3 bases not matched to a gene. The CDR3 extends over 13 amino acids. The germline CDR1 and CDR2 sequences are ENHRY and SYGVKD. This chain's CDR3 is CAISPGGSGELFF. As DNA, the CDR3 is TGTGCCATCAGCCCGGGGGGGTCCGGGGAGCTGTTTTTT.

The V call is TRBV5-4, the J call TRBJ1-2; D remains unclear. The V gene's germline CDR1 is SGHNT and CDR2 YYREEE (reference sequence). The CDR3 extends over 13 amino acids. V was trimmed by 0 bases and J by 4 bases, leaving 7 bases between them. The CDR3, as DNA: TGTGCCAGCAGCTTGGGGCAGAGCTATGGCTACACCTTC. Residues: CASSLGQSYGYTF.

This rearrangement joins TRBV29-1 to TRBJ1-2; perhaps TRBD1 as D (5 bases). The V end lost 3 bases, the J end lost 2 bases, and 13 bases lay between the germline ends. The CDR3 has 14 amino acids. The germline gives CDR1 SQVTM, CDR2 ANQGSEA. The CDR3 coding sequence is TGCAGCGTTGAGTTAGGGGCAGGGAACTATGGCTACACCTTC. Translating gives CSVELGAGNYGYTF.

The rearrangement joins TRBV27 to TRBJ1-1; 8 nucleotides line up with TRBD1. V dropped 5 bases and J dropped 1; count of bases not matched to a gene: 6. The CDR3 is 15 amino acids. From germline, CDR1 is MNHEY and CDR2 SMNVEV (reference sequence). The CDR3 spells CASSRSGTGNTEAFF. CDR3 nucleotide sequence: TGTGCCAGCAGTCGGTCCGGGACAGGGAACACTGAAGCTTTCTTT.

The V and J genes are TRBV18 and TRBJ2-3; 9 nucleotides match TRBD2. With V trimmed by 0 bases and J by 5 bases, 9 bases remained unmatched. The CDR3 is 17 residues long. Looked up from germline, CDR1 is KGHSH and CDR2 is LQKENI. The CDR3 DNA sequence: TGTGCCAGCTCACCACCATTGGCGGGGGGGCGAGGAGATACGCAGTATTTT. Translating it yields CASSPPLAGGRGDTQYF.

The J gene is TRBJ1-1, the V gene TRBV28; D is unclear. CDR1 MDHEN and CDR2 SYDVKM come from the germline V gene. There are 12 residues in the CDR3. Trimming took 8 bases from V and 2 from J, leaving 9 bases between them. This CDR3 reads CASGGGNTEAFF. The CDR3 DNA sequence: TGTGCCAGCGGAGGAGGAAACACTGAAGCTTTCTTT.

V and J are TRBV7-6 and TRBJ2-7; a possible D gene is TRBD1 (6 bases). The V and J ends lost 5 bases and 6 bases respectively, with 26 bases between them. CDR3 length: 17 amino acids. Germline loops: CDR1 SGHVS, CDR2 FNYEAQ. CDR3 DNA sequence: TGTGCCAGCAGCCCCTTGGGCAACAGGGCTATCGGCGCCGAGCAGTACTTC. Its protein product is CASSPLGNRAIGAEQYF.

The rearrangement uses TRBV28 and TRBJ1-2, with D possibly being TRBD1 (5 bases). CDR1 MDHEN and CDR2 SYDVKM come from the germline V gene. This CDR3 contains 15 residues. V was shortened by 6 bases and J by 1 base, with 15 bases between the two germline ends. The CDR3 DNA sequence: TGTGCCAGCAGGCCTACAGGCGGGTTTAACTATGGCTACACCTTC. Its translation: CASRPTGGFNYGYTF.

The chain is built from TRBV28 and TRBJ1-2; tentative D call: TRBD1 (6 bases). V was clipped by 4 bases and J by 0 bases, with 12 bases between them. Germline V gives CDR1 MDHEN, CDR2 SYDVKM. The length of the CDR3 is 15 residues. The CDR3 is CASSSLPGANYGYTF. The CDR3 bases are TGTGCCAGCAGTTCCCTGCCAGGGGCTAACTATGGCTACACCTTC.

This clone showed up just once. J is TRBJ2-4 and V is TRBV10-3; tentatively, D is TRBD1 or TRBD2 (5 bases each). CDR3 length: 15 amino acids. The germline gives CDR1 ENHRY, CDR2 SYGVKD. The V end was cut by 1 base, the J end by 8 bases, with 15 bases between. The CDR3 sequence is CAISEWDRDGDIQYF. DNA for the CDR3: TGTGCCATCAGTGAGTGGGACCGGGACGGGGACATTCAGTACTTC.

CDR3 coding DNA: TGTGCCAGCAGTCCCGTGAGCCTCGGGGGCTACACCTTC. Amino acids: CASSPVSLGGYTF. This chain connects TRBV28 to TRBJ1-2, with unresolved D. The germline gives CDR1 MDHEN, CDR2 SYDVKM. V gave up 5 bases and J gave up 8 bases, with 15 bases separating them. The CDR3 covers 13 residues.

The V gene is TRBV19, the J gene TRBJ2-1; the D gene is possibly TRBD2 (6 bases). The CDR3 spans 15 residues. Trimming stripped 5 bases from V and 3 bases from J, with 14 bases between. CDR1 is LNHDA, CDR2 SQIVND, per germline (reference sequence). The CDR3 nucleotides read TGTGCCAGTAGTCGCGGGACTCTAGTCTACAATGAGCAGTTCTTC. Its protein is CASSRGTLVYNEQFF. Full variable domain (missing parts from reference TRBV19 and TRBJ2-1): DGGITQSPKYLFRKEGQNVTLSCEQNLNHDAMYWYRQDPGQGLRLIYYSQIVNDFQKGDIAEGYSVSREKKESFPLTVTSAQKNPTAFYLCASSRGTLVYNEQFFGPGTRLTVL.

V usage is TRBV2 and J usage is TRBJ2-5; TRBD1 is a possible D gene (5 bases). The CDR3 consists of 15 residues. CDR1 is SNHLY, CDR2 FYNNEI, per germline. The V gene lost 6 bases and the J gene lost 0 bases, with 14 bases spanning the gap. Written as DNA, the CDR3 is TGTGCCAGCAGAAGCGACAGAAACTACCAAGAGACCCAGTACTTC. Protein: CASRSDRNYQETQYF. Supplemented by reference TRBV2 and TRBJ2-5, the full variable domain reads EPEVTQTPSHQVTQMGQEVILRCVPISNHLYFYWYRQILGQKVEFLVSFYNNEISEKSEIFDDQFSVERPDGSNFTLKIRSTKLEDSAMYFCASRSDRNYQETQYFGPGTRLLVL.